The 20 T cell receptor beta chains in this list originate from one sample, sequenced in a study of blood T cell repertoires in COVID-19. The data were produced by immunoSEQ multiplex PCR, yet TCRdb's version contains in-frame clones alone and is incomplete. The sample contains about 14,000 clones, roughly 85% of which appear only once. What was sequenced was peripheral blood. These receptors all come from a woman aged 60-70 years with acute or convalescent COVID-19.

The DNA of the CDR3 is TGTGCCAGCAGCATTAGACAGGGACCCGGGGAGCTGTTTTTT. Its translation is CASSIRQGPGELFF. The chain carries TRBV5-8 and TRBJ2-2; 7 bases line up with TRBD1. The J segment lost 6 bases and the V segment lost 4 bases, leaving 6 bases of the junction unmatched. In germline, CDR1 is SGHTS, CDR2 YDEGEE. The CDR3 covers 14 residues.

This rearrangement joins TRBV6-6 to TRBJ1-2; 8 nucleotides match TRBD1. Germline CDR1 MNHNY, CDR2 SVGAGI (reference sequence). The CDR3 runs 14 residues. V lost 7 bases and J lost 6; bases outside the gene matches: 10. The CDR3 region has the DNA TGTGCCAGCACAGACGGGCGGGACAGGAATGGCTACACCTTC. It codes for CASTDGRDRNGYTF.

The chain recombines TRBV28 with TRBJ2-5; TRBD1 matches at 8 bases. Trimming cost V 3 bases and J 4 bases; bases outside gene matches: 10. CDR1 is MDHEN and CDR2 is SYDVKM in the germline V gene. This CDR3 is 16 amino acids long. Written as DNA, the CDR3 is TGTGCCAGCAGTTTTCTCCCTGCAGGGGGCGTAGAGACCCAGTACTTC. This translates into CASSFLPAGGVETQYF.

The chain employs TRBV7-9 and TRBJ1-4; 7 bases are a match to TRBD1. Unmatched junction bases numbered 4, after V lost 5 bases and J lost 4 bases. The V gene's germline CDR1 is SEHNR and CDR2 FQNEAQ (reference sequence). The CDR3 is 14 residues long. For the CDR3, the DNA is TGTGCCAGCAGCCAGGGACAGAATAATGAAAAACTGTTTTTT. This encodes CASSQGQNNEKLFF.

For the CDR3, the DNA is TGTGCCAGCAGTTACCATGTGGAGCGGGGGCGTGGGGTCAATGAGCAGTTCTTC. This sequence encodes CASSYHVERGRGVNEQFF. The J gene is TRBJ2-1, the V gene TRBV6-2 or TRBV6-3, with 8 positions matching TRBD2. V gave up 2 bases and J gave up 6 bases; unmatched junction bases: 15. Per the germline V gene, CDR1 is MNHEY and CDR2 is SVGEGT. The CDR3 runs to 18 residues.

The V gene is TRBV3-1 (or the pseudogene TRBV3-2), the J gene TRBJ1-2; 9 bases fit TRBD1. The V and J ends lost 2 bases and 6 bases, in that order; junction bases with no gene match: 4. Germline loops: CDR1 LGHDT, CDR2 YNNKEL (reference sequence). There are 14 residues in the CDR3. CDR3 sequence reads: CASSQTGTGNGYTF. The CDR3 DNA reads TGTGCCAGCAGCCAAACAGGGACAGGGAATGGCTACACCTTC.

This chain's CDR3 is CASSLLRGFDQPQHF. The DNA of the CDR3 is TGTGCCAGCAGTTTACTTAGGGGGTTTGATCAGCCCCAGCATTTT. The rearrangement links TRBV28 to TRBJ1-5; possibly TRBD1 for D (6 bases). The CDR3 totals 15 residues. The V gene lost 2 bases and the J gene lost 5 bases, with 13 bases spanning the gap. Germline CDR1 and CDR2: MDHEN and SYDVKM.

J is TRBJ2-5 and V is TRBV4-3; TRBD1 aligns across 8 bases. This CDR3 has 15 amino acids. Germline CDR1 and CDR2: LGHNA and YSLEER. Trimming at V came to 3 bases and at J to 4 bases, leaving 7 bases not matched to a gene. As DNA, the CDR3 is TGCGCCAGCAGCCAGTACCAGGGGGCGGGAGAGACCCAGTACTTC. Translating gives CASSQYQGAGETQYF.

The chain carries TRBV21-1 and TRBJ2-2; TRBD1 reflects the table's D call only, with no check against the DNA. TRBV21-1 is flagged as a pseudogene. This CDR3 is built from 16 residues. The DNA for the CDR3 is TGTGCCAGCAGCAAAGGAAAACAGCTAAACACCGGGGAGCTGTTTTTT. Its translation is CASSKGKQLNTGELFF.

With respect to this clone: Germline and junction disagree at one end, which may indicate a read error. The chain has TRBV28 and TRBJ2-2; 11 bases line up with TRBD1. This CDR3 has 16 amino acids. In germline, CDR1 is MDHEN, CDR2 SYDVKM. CDR3 sequence reads: CASSIWDRGRTGELFF. The CDR3 region has the DNA TGTGCCAGCAGTATATGGGACAGGGGGAGGACCGGGGAGCTGTTTTTT. Looking up the rest from reference TRBV28 and TRBJ2-2 gives the full variable domain: DVKVTQSSRYLVKRTGEKVFLECVQDMDHENMFWYRQDPGLGLRLIYFSYDVKMKEKGDIPEGYSVSREKKERFSLILESASTNQTSMYLCASSIWDRGRTGELFFGEGSRLTVL.

The chain links TRBV6-5 to TRBJ1-2, with D possibly matching TRBD1 (5 bases). The CDR3 totals 14 residues. V was trimmed by 7 bases and J by 3 bases, leaving 15 bases between them. The germline CDR1 and CDR2 sequences are MNHEY and SVGAGI. The CDR3 coding sequence is TGTGCCAGCACCCCCGGCGACAGCTACTATGGCTACACCTTC. Encoded protein: CASTPGDSYYGYTF.

The chain has TRBV5-1 and TRBJ2-7; 7 bases agree with TRBD1. Looked up from germline, CDR1 is SGHRS and CDR2 is YFSETQ. With V trimmed by 6 bases and J by 5 bases, 11 bases remained unmatched. There are 14 residues in the CDR3. DNA for the CDR3: TGCGCCAGCAAGAAGACAGGGACGCCCCACGAGCAGTACTTC. This gives the protein CASKKTGTPHEQYF. The full variable domain, its missing parts supplied by reference TRBV5-1 and TRBJ2-7, is KAGVTQTPRYLIKTRGQQVTLSCSPISGHRSVSWYQQTPGQGLQFLFEYFSETQRNKGNFPGRFSGRQFSNSRSEMNVSTLELGDSALYLCASKKTGTPHEQYFGPGTRLTVT.

Remarks on this clone: Other nucleotide sequences from this sample produce the same CDR3. CDR3 sequence: CASSQDPGNTEAFF. The CDR3 DNA reads as TGTGCCAGCAGCCAGGATCCGGGGAACACTGAAGCTTTCTTT. The chain carries TRBV4-2 and TRBJ1-1, with no clear D. The length of the CDR3 is 14 residues. Per germline, CDR1 LGHNA and CDR2 YNFKEQ. Trimming pared 3 bases from V and 1 base from J, leaving 9 bases between.

The chain links TRBV7-8 to TRBJ2-4; the match to TRBD2 covers 7 bases. Germline CDR1 and CDR2: SGHVS and FQNEAQ. J gave up 7 bases and V 3 bases, and 9 bases lay outside the gene matches. The CDR3 covers 15 residues. The CDR3 DNA reads as TGTGCCAGCAGCTTCGGATGGCGGGAGAGTAACATTCAGTACTTC. It yields the protein CASSFGWRESNIQYF.

This clone was seen only once. The rearrangement joins TRBV9 to TRBJ2-5; TRBD1 matches 10 bases. The CDR3 sequence is 15 residues long. With V trimmed by 0 bases and J by 3 bases, 2 bases remained unmatched. Germline V gene data show CDR1 as SGDLS and CDR2 as YYNGEE. The CDR3 sequence is CASSVEGTGEETQYF. The CDR3 DNA sequence: TGTGCCAGCAGCGTAGAAGGGACAGGGGAAGAGACCCAGTACTTC.

The gene calls are TRBV5-1 and TRBJ2-7; D possibly corresponds to TRBD1 (5 bases). The CDR3 is 13 residues long. Trimming took off 0 bases at V and 6 bases at J, with 10 bases between the two ends. Germline values: CDR1 SGHRS, CDR2 YFSETQ. The CDR3 sequence: CASSLAAGLEQYF. Here the CDR3 DNA reads TGCGCCAGCAGCTTGGCCGCAGGGCTCGAGCAGTACTTC.

This rearrangement joins TRBV5-1 to TRBJ2-6, with a tentative D call TRBD1 (5 bases). CDR3 length equals 15 residues. Germline V gene data show CDR1 as SGHRS and CDR2 as YFSETQ. V lost 1 base and J lost 5, with 10 bases in between. For the CDR3, the DNA is TGCGCCAGCAGCTTGATCGACAGAAGGGCCAACGTCCTGACTTTC. This translates into CASSLIDRRANVLTF.

This clone was picked up a small number of times. V usage is TRBV28 and J usage is TRBJ1-2; possibly TRBD1 for D (5 bases). Germline V gene sequence: CDR1 MDHEN, CDR2 SYDVKM. This CDR3 region has 13 residues. The V end lost 6 bases, the J end lost 0 bases, and 8 bases lay between the germline ends. DNA for the CDR3: TGTGCCAGCAGCCAGACAGCTAACTATGGCTACACCTTC. The encoded protein is CASSQTANYGYTF.

CDR3 sequence reads: CASSPPLRGPYPDTQYF. The CDR3 DNA reads TGCGCCAGCAGCCCTCCCTTAAGGGGGCCTTATCCAGATACGCAGTATTTT. The chain recombines TRBV4-3 with TRBJ2-3, with 7 bases aligning to TRBD1. The trim removed 4 bases at V and 4 bases at J, leaving 14 bases unmatched. Germline loops: CDR1 LGHNA, CDR2 YSLEER. This CDR3 contains 17 residues.

The gene calls are TRBV27 and TRBJ1-6; D remains ambiguous. V lost 7 bases and J 8 bases, leaving 12 bases between the germline ends. The CDR3 runs 13 residues. CDR1 and CDR2 (germline): MNHEY, SMNVEV (reference sequence). For the CDR3, the DNA is TGTGCCAGCATGGAGGTGCCTTATTCACCCCTCCACTTT. It encodes CASMEVPYSPLHF.